One and the same sample provided the 7 T cell receptor beta chains below, sequenced in a study of blood T cell repertoires in COVID-19. Assay: immunoSEQ multiplex PCR; the TCRdb copy retains only in-frame clones and omits some. The sample yields 350,000 to 450,000 clones, approximately 90% seen once. Material for sequencing was peripheral blood. These receptors all stem from a woman in her forties with COVID-19, enrolled during active disease.

The chain combines TRBV18 with TRBJ2-5; a weak D match, TRBD2 (7 bases). The germline CDR1 and CDR2 sequences are KGHSH and LQKENI. Trimming took off 3 bases at V and 6 bases at J, with 17 bases between the two ends. CDR3 length: 15 amino acids. CDR3 DNA: TGTGCCAGCTCACCTCTTCGGGGGGACACAAAGACCCAGTACTTC. Its protein product is CASSPLRGDTKTQYF. Supplemented by reference TRBV18 and TRBJ2-5, the full variable domain reads NAGVMQNPRHLVRRRGQEARLRCSPMKGHSHVYWYRQLPEEGLKFMVYLQKENIIDESGMPKERFSAEFPKEGPSILRIQQVVRGDSAAYFCASSPLRGDTKTQYFGPGTRLLVL.

The chain is built from TRBV18 and TRBJ1-1; no reliable D call. The CDR3 loop spans 15 amino acids. CDR1 KGHSH and CDR2 LQKENI come from the germline V gene. Trimming cost V 0 bases and J 1 base, with 9 bases left between them. The CDR3 here is CASSPPSHGNTEAFF. In DNA form, the CDR3 reads TGTGCCAGCTCACCACCTTCTCACGGGAACACTGAAGCTTTCTTT.

This clone was seen a single time. The chain links TRBV12-3 or TRBV12-4 to TRBJ1-1; 7 bases agree with TRBD1. The CDR3 is 13 residues long. Trimming cost V 4 bases and J 3 bases; bases outside gene matches: 2. The CDR3 bases are TGTGCCAGCAGTTCGACAGGGTACACTGAAGCTTTCTTT. Translated: CASSSTGYTEAFF.

This clone has only a few counts. The chain carries TRBV6-2 or TRBV6-3 and TRBJ1-2; the D is unclear. The CDR3 is 15 residues long. Germline-derived CDR1 and CDR2 are MNHEY and SVGEGT. Trimming stripped 3 bases from V and 6 bases from J, with 17 bases between. CDR3 bases: TGTGCCAGCAGTTATTCGCGTGGTGATTTAAATGGCTACACCTTC. It is translated as CASSYSRGDLNGYTF.

The DNA of the CDR3 is TGTGCCAGCAGCCGAGGACAGGTTCACCACGAGCAGTACTTC. Translated, it gives CASSRGQVHHEQYF. The chain links TRBV27 to TRBJ2-7; 7 bases are shared with TRBD1. The CDR3 consists of 14 residues. V lost 6 bases to trimming and J lost 5 bases; unmatched junction nucleotides: 10. Germline values: CDR1 MNHEY, CDR2 SMNVEV (reference sequence).

The chain combines TRBV6-5 with TRBJ1-1, with 9 bases matching TRBD1. Germline-derived CDR1 and CDR2 are MNHEY and SVGAGI. The CDR3 is 15 residues long. The V and J ends lost 5 bases and 3 bases, in that order; junction bases with no gene match: 7. The CDR3 protein is CASSRNRGQDTEAFF. The CDR3 DNA follows: TGTGCCAGCAGTCGGAACAGGGGGCAGGACACTGAAGCTTTCTTT.

V and J are TRBV7-2 and TRBJ2-3, with no clear D. This CDR3 is 14 amino acids long. Trimming took off 6 bases at V and 0 bases at J, with 10 bases between the two ends. Germline-derived CDR1 and CDR2 are SGHTA and FQGNSA. The CDR3 is CASRYIPSTDTQYF. The CDR3 nucleotides are TGTGCCAGCAGATACATTCCAAGCACAGATACGCAGTATTTT.